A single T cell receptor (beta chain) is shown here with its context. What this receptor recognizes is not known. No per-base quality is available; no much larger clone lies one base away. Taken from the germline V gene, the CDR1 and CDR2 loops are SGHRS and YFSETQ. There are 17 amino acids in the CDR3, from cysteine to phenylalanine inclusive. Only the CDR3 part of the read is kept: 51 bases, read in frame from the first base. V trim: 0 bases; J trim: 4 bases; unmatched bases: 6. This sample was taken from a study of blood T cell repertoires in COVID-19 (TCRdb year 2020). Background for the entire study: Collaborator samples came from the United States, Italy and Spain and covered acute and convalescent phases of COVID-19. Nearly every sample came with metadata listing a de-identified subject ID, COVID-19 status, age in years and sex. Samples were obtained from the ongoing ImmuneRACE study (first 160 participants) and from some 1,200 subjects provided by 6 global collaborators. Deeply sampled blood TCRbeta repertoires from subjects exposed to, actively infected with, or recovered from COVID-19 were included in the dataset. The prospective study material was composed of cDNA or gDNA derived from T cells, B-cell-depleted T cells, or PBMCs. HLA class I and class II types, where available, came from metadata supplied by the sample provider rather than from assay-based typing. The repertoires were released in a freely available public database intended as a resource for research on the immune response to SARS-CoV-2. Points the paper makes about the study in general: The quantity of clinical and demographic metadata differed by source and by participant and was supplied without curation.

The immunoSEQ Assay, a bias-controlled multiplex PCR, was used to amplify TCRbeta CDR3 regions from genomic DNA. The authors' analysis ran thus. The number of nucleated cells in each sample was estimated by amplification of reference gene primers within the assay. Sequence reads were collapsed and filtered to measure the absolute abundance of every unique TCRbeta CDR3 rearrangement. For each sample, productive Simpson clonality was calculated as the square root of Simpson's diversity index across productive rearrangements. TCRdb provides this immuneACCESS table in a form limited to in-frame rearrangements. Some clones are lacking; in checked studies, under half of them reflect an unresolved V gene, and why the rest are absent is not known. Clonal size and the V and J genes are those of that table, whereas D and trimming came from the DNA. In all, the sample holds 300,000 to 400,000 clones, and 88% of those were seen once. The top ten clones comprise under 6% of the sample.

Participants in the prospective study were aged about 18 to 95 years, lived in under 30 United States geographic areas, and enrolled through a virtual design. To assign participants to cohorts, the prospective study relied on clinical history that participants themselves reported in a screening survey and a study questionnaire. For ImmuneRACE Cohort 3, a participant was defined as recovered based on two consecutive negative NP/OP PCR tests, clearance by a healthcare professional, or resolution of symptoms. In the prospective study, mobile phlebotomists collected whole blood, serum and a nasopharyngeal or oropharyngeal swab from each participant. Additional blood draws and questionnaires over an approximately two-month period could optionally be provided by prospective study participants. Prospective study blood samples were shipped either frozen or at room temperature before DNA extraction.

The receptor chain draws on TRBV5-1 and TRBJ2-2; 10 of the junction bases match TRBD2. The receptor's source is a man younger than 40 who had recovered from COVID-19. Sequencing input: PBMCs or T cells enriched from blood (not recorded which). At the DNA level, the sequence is TGCGCCAGCAGCTTGGCCTGGCTAGCGGGGGCCACCGGGGAGCTGTTTTTT. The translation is CASSLAWLAGATGELFF.